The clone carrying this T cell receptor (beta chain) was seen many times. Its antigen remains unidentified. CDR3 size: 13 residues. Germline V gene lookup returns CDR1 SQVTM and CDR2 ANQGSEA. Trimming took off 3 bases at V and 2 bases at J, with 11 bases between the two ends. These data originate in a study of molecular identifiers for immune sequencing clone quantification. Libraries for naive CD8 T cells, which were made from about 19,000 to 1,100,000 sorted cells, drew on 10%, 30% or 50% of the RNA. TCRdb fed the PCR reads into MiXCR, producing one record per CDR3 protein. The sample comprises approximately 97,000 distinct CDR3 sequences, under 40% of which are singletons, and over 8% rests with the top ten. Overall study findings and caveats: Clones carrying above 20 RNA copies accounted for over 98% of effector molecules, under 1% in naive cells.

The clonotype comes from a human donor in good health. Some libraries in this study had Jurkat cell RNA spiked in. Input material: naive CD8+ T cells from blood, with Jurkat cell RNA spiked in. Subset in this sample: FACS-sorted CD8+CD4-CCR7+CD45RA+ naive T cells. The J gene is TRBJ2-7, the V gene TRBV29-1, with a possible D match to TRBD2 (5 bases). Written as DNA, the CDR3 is TGCAGCGTTGAGGTTCCCGGGACCTACGAGCAGTACTTC. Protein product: CSVEVPGTYEQYF.